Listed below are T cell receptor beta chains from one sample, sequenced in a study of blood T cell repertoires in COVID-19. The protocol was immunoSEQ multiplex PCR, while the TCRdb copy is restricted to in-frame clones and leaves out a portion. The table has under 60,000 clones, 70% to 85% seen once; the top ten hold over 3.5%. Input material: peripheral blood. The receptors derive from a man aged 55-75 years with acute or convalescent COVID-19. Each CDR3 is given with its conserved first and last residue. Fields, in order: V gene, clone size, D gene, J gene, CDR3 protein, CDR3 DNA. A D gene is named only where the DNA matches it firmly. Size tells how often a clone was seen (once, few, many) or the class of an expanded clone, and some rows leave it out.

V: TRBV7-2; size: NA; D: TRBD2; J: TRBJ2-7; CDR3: CASSSQPGRELPYEQYF; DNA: TGTGCCAGCAGCTCCCAACCAGGGAGGGAACTCCCATACGAGCAGTACTTC
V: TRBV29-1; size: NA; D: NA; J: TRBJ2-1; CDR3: CSVGEENEQFF; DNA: TGCAGCGTGGGAGAGGAGAATGAGCAGTTCTTC
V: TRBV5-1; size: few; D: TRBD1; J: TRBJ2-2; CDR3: CASSLAPPGQGRTGELFF; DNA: TGCGCCAGCAGCTTGGCGCCCCCGGGACAGGGAAGGACCGGGGAGCTGTTTTTT
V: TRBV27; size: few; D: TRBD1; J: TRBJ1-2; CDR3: CASSPTTGAGGYTF; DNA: TGTGCCAGCAGTCCGACGACAGGGGCGGGGGGCTACACCTTC
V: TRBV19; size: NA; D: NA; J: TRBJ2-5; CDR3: CASSDAGRGTQYF; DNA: TGTGCCAGTAGTGATGCGGGGCGGGGGACCCAGTACTTC
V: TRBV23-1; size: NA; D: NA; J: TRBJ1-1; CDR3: CASIATGVVIGAEAFF; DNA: TGCGCCAGCATCGCCACGGGGGTTGTAATCGGGGCTGAAGCTTTCTTT
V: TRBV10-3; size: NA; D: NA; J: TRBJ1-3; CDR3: CAITSTGSGNTIYF; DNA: TGTGCCATCACTTCGACAGGTTCTGGAAACACCATATATTTT
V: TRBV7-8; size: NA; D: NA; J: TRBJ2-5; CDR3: CASSRTISETQYF; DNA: TGTGCCAGCAGCCGGACTATCTCTGAGACCCAGTACTTC
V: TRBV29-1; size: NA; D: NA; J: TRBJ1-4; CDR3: CSVSFPEANEKLFF; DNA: TGCAGCGTTAGCTTTCCTGAGGCGAATGAAAAACTGTTTTTT
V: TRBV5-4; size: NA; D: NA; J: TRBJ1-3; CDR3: CASSLRGPGNTIYF; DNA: TGTGCCAGCAGCTTGAGAGGTCCCGGAAACACCATATATTTT
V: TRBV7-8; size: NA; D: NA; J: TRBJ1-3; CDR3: CASSPGVERSGNTIYF; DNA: TGTGCCAGCAGCCCAGGGGTGGAGAGGTCTGGAAACACCATATATTTT
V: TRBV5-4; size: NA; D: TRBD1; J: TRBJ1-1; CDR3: CASSFGTGLAFF; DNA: TGTGCCAGCAGCTTCGGGACAGGGTTAGCTTTCTTT
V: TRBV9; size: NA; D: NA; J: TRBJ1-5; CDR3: CASSVGVGDQPQHF; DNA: TGTGCCAGCAGCGTAGGTGTAGGGGATCAGCCCCAGCATTTT
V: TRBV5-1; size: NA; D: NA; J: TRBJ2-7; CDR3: CASRNTGGLIYEQYF; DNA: TGCGCCAGCAGAAATACGGGGGGCCTTATTTACGAGCAGTACTTC
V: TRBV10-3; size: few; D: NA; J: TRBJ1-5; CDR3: CAISGANQPQHF; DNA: TGTGCCATCAGTGGAGCTAATCAGCCCCAGCATTTT
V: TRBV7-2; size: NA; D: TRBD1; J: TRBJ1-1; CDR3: CASSPATGGTEAFF; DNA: TGTGCCAGCAGCCCTGCGACAGGGGGGACTGAAGCTTTCTTT
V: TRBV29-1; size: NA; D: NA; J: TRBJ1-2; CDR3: CSVENAGYGYTF; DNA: TGCAGCGTTGAAAACGCAGGTTATGGCTACACCTTC
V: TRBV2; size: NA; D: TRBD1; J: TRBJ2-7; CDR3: CASSPGTGGGYEQYF; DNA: TGTGCCAGCAGCCCCGGGACAGGGGGCGGCTACGAGCAGTACTTC
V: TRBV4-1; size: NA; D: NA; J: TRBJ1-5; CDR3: CASSQTRDRQPQHF; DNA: TGCGCCAGCAGCCAGACCAGGGATCGTCAGCCCCAGCATTTT
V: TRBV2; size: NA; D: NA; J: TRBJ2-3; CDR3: CASRRGGTQYF; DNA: TGTGCCAGCCGAAGAGGCGGTACGCAGTATTTT
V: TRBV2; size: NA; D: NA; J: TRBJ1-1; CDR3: CASRVFTGNTEAFF; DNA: TGTGCCAGCAGAGTCTTCACCGGGAACACTGAAGCTTTCTTT
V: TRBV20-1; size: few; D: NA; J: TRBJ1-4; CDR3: CSASSTNNEKLFF; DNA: TGCAGTGCTAGTTCCACAAATAATGAAAAACTGTTTTTT
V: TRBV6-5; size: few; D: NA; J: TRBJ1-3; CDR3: CASSYSRGSGNTIYF; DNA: TGTGCCAGCAGTTACTCGAGAGGGTCTGGAAACACCATATATTTT
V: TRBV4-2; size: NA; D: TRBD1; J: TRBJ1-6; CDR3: CASSQTGTGLRSPLHF; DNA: TGTGCCAGCAGCCAAACCGGGACAGGGCTCCGATCACCCCTCCACTTT
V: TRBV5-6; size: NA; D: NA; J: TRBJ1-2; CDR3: CASSLGNRVFYGYTF; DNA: TGTGCCAGCAGCTTGGGAAACAGGGTTTTCTATGGCTACACCTTC
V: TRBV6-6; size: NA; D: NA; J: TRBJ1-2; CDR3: CASTGPEGNYGYTF; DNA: TGTGCCAGTACCGGGCCCGAGGGTAACTATGGCTACACCTTC
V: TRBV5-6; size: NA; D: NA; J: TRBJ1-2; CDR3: CASSLGFSGGYTF; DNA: TGTGCCAGCAGCTTGGGTTTTTCAGGTGGCTACACCTTC
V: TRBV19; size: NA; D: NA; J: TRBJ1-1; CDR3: CASSMGTNTEAFF; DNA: TGTGCCAGTAGTATGGGGACTAACACTGAAGCTTTCTTT
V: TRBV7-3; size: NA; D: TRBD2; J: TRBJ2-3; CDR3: CASSFLAGNPTDTQYF; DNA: TGTGCCAGCAGCTTCTTAGCGGGGAACCCCACAGATACGCAGTATTTT
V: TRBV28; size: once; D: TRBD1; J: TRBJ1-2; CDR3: CASSLGTGYGYTF; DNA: TGTGCCAGCAGTTTAGGGACAGGCTATGGCTACACCTTC
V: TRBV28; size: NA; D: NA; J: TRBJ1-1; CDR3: CASGLWGDKAFF; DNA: TGTGCCAGCGGACTATGGGGGGATAAAGCTTTCTTT
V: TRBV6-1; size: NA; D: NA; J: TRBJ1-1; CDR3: CASSELRGQNTEAFF; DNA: TGTGCCAGCAGTGAATTGAGGGGACAGAACACTGAAGCTTTCTTT
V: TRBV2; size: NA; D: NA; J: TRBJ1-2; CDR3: CASGEGLNYGYTF; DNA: TGTGCCAGCGGGGAGGGGCTGAACTATGGCTACACCTTC
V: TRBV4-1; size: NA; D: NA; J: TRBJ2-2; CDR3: CASSQGPSGGELFF; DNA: TGCGCCAGCAGCCAAGGGCCTAGTGGTGGGGAGCTGTTTTTT
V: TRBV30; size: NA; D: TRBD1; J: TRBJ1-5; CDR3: CAWTVGQGHQPQHF; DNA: TGTGCCTGGACCGTGGGACAGGGGCATCAGCCCCAGCATTTT
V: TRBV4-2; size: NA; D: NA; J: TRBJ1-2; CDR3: CASSQGGQGFHGYTF; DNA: TGTGCCAGCAGCCAAGGGGGGCAGGGGTTCCATGGCTACACCTTC